The 24 T cell receptor beta chains given below trace back to one sample, sequenced in a study of blood T cell repertoires in COVID-19. The data were produced by immunoSEQ multiplex PCR, yet TCRdb's version contains in-frame clones alone and is incomplete. The repertoire includes roughly 250,000 clones, about 89% of them detected once, and approximately 9% sits in the top ten. Source material: PBMCs or T cells enriched from blood (not recorded which). The receptors shown here come from a man aged 35-49 years who had recovered from COVID-19.

The chain is built from TRBV4-3 and TRBJ1-3; D is undetermined. The CDR3 has 15 residues. The V and J ends lost 1 base and 4 bases respectively, with 11 bases between them. Germline CDR1 LGHNA, CDR2 YSLEER. DNA for the CDR3: TGCGCCAGCAGCCAAGTAGCGTTTTCGGGAAACACCATATATTTT. Translated: CASSQVAFSGNTIYF.

J is TRBJ2-3 and V is TRBV19; 10 positions agree with TRBD2. The CDR3 consists of 17 residues. Germline V CDR1 and CDR2: LNHDA, SQIVND (reference sequence). V lost 0 bases to trimming and J lost 1 base; unmatched junction nucleotides: 4. The CDR3 sequence is CASSIDGLAAGTDTQYF. CDR3 sequence (DNA): TGTGCCAGTAGTATAGATGGACTAGCGGCAGGCACAGATACGCAGTATTTT.

The rearrangement joins TRBV9 to TRBJ1-1, with D perhaps TRBD1 (5 bases). Between the trimmed V and J ends, which lost 3 bases and 4 bases, there was a span of 10 bases. The CDR3 runs 13 residues. Germline V gene data show CDR1 as SGDLS and CDR2 as YYNGEE. The CDR3 here is CASSANGGTEAFF. The DNA of the CDR3 is TGTGCCAGCAGCGCGAACGGGGGCACTGAAGCTTTCTTT.

The rearrangement links TRBV7-9 to TRBJ1-6, with D unclear. Germline CDR1 is SEHNR and CDR2 is FQNEAQ (reference sequence). CDR3 length: 17 residues. Trimming cost V 1 base and J 3 bases, with 13 bases left between them. The CDR3 sequence: CASSLDGSRIYNSPLHF. CDR3 nucleotides: TGTGCCAGCAGCTTAGATGGCTCCAGAATCTATAATTCACCCCTCCACTTT.

Notes on this clone: This clone may be a read error of a much larger clone one base away. The J gene is TRBJ2-6, the V gene TRBV15; D may be TRBD2 (6 bases). Trimming stripped 1 base from V and 6 bases from J, with 13 bases between. The CDR3 contains 16 residues. Looked up from germline, CDR1 is LNHNV and CDR2 is YYDKDF (reference sequence). The CDR3 spells CATSRGEDGEANVLTF. CDR3 nucleotides: TGTGCCACCAGCAGAGGGGAGGATGGTGAGGCCAACGTCCTGACTTTC.

This chain links TRBV9 with TRBJ2-7, with 9 nucleotides matching TRBD1. The CDR3 is 16 amino acids. CDR1 and CDR2 (germline): SGDLS, YYNGEE. J gave up 0 bases and V 0 bases, and 4 bases lay outside the gene matches. CDR3 nucleotides: TGTGCCAGCAGCGTAGGAGGGACAGGGAGCTCCTACGAGCAGTACTTC. It encodes CASSVGGTGSSYEQYF.

The J gene is TRBJ2-1, the V gene TRBV12-5; D might be TRBD1 (5 bases). The CDR3 runs 14 residues. The V gene lost 7 bases and the J gene lost 0 bases, with 10 bases spanning the gap. Germline V gives CDR1 LGHNT, CDR2 FRNRAP. In DNA form, the CDR3 reads TGTGCTAGTGTTATGGGGCCCTCCTACAATGAGCAGTTCTTC. Translating it yields CASVMGPSYNEQFF.

This chain joins TRBV19 and TRBJ1-5; D may be TRBD1 (6 bases). Germline CDR1 LNHDA, CDR2 SQIVND (reference sequence). V gave up 4 bases and J gave up 4 bases, with 8 bases separating them. This CDR3 is built from 13 residues. The DNA of the CDR3 is TGTGCCAGTAGTACACAGGGTAATCAGCCCCAGCATTTT. Translating it yields CASSTQGNQPQHF.

The rearrangement joins TRBV6-2 or TRBV6-3 to TRBJ1-1; D not resolved. Germline-derived CDR1 and CDR2 are MNHEY and SVGEGT. Deletions cut 0 bases from V and 6 bases from J, with 11 bases between. The CDR3 runs to 14 residues. In DNA form, the CDR3 reads TGTGCCAGCAGTTACTCGCCAGTCCTAGCTGAAGCTTTCTTT. Protein product: CASSYSPVLAEAFF.

The chain uses TRBV9 and TRBJ2-7; 7 bases match TRBD2. The germline gives CDR1 SGDLS, CDR2 YYNGEE. This CDR3 contains 16 residues. V trimming: 2 bases; J trimming: 5 bases; junction bases outside the gene matches: 13. The CDR3 DNA reads as TGTGCCAGCAGCGTCCGGGGGGATTGGGAGGTCAACGAGCAGTACTTC. Its protein is CASSVRGDWEVNEQYF.

V usage is TRBV7-2 and J usage is TRBJ2-7; D gene uncertain. The CDR3 loop spans 11 amino acids. Germline loops: CDR1 SGHTA, CDR2 FQGNSA. Trimming removed 2 bases at V and 4 bases at J, with 3 bases between. The CDR3 region is CASSLHYEQYF. The CDR3 region has the DNA TGTGCCAGCAGCTTACATTACGAGCAGTACTTC.

V is TRBV11-2 and J is TRBJ1-5; D remains unclear. Germline V gene data show CDR1 as SGHAT and CDR2 as FQNNGV. V was shortened by 5 bases and J by 4 bases, with 18 bases between the two germline ends. The CDR3 runs to 16 residues. CDR3 sequence reads: CASSPGRVPLNQPQHF. Here the CDR3 DNA reads TGTGCCAGCAGCCCCGGTCGTGTGCCTTTGAATCAGCCCCAGCATTTT.

This clone appeared a single time. The rearrangement links TRBV9 to TRBJ1-5, with 12 bases lining up with TRBD1. The J segment lost 0 bases and the V segment lost 4 bases, leaving 11 bases of the junction unmatched. Germline V gene sequence: CDR1 SGDLS, CDR2 YYNGEE. The CDR3 totals 19 residues. CDR3 loop: CASSSPPGQGADSNQPQHF. The CDR3 coding sequence is TGTGCCAGCAGCTCTCCACCGGGACAGGGGGCCGATAGCAATCAGCCCCAGCATTTT.

The gene calls are TRBV2 and TRBJ1-6; the match to TRBD1 covers 7 bases. Losses at the gene ends were 4 bases for V and 7 bases for J; bases not matched to a gene: 7. The CDR3 contains 15 residues. CDR1 and CDR2 from the germline V gene are SNHLY and FYNNEI. The CDR3 sequence is CASSARQGYNSPLHF. CDR3 nucleotide sequence: TGTGCCAGCAGTGCGAGACAGGGTTACAATTCACCCCTCCACTTT.

The chain couples TRBV27 to TRBJ2-1; D possibly corresponds to TRBD1 (6 bases). Germline V CDR1 and CDR2: MNHEY, SMNVEV (reference sequence). V dropped 1 base and J dropped 0 bases, with 10 bases sitting between them. The CDR3 is made up of 16 amino acids. The CDR3 nucleotides read TGTGCCAGCAGTTTATATTGGACAGACTCCTACAATGAGCAGTTCTTC. Its protein is CASSLYWTDSYNEQFF.

CDR3 bases: TGTGCCAGCAGCGTAGCAGGCGGGAGCGTCACAGATACGCAGTATTTT. As protein: CASSVAGGSVTDTQYF. This chain connects TRBV9 to TRBJ2-3, with TRBD2 identical over 7 bases. The germline V gene has CDR1 SGDLS and CDR2 YYNGEE. J was trimmed by 2 bases and V by 0 bases; bases with no gene match: 6. There are 16 residues in the CDR3.

The chain carries TRBV28 and TRBJ2-7, with D perhaps TRBD2 (5 bases). Trimming removed 5 bases from V and 1 base from J, with 12 bases in between. The CDR3 has 14 amino acids. The germline V gene encodes CDR1 MDHEN and CDR2 SYDVKM. CDR3 bases: TGTGCCAGCAGTGACATGTCGGGGTCCTACGAGCAGTACTTC. This sequence encodes CASSDMSGSYEQYF.

V usage is TRBV3-1 (or the pseudogene TRBV3-2) and J usage is TRBJ2-7, with 7 bases that match TRBD1. After removal of 3 bases from V and 2 bases from J, the junction contained 16 bases not matched to a gene. Germline CDR1 is LGHDT and CDR2 is YNNKEL (reference sequence). The CDR3 has 18 residues. The CDR3 region has the DNA TGTGCCAGCAGCCAGCACCTTCGACAGGGTCAGATACCCTACGAGCAGTACTTC. Amino acids: CASSQHLRQGQIPYEQYF.

V is TRBV6-1 and J is TRBJ1-2, with a tentative D call TRBD1 (5 bases). V was trimmed by 5 bases and J by 6 bases, leaving 19 bases between them. The CDR3 has 15 amino acids. CDR1 MNHNS and CDR2 SASEGT come from the germline V gene. The CDR3 sequence is CASSRPQGARDGYTF. The CDR3 DNA reads as TGTGCCAGCAGTAGACCTCAAGGGGCAAGGGATGGCTACACCTTC.

The chain is built from TRBV20-1 and TRBJ1-2; D is ambiguous. Germline CDR1 reads DFQATT; CDR2 reads SNEGSKA (reference sequence). V shed 7 bases and J shed 3 bases, with 9 bases lying between them. The CDR3 spans 11 residues. The CDR3 nucleotides read TGCAGTGTTGGGCCTTACTATGGCTACACCTTC. Its translation is CSVGPYYGYTF.

V and J are TRBV6-4 and TRBJ1-2, with D possibly being TRBD1 (6 bases). Trimming pared 6 bases from V and 0 bases from J, leaving 17 bases between. This CDR3 spans 16 amino acids. Germline V gene data show CDR1 as MRHNA and CDR2 as SNTAGT. The CDR3 here is CASSIEAGASNYGYTF. The CDR3 DNA follows: TGTGCCAGCAGCATCGAGGCAGGGGCATCTAACTATGGCTACACCTTC.

V gene TRBV11-2 combines with J gene TRBJ1-2; 7 bases line up with TRBD1. The CDR3 is made up of 16 amino acids. Germline V gene lookup returns CDR1 SGHAT and CDR2 FQNNGV. V dropped 5 bases and J dropped 8; count of bases not matched to a gene: 17. This chain's CDR3 is CASSQDRSEGRDGYTF. CDR3 coding DNA: TGTGCCAGCAGCCAGGACAGGTCCGAGGGACGGGACGGCTACACCTTC.

This chain connects TRBV5-1 to TRBJ1-2, with a tentative D call TRBD1 (5 bases). Germline loops: CDR1 SGHRS, CDR2 YFSETQ. This CDR3 is built from 15 residues. V was cut by 4 bases and J by 4 bases, with 17 bases left in between. CDR3 in DNA: TGCGCCAGCAGCCCTGGACACACCTTCTCCTATGGCTACACCTTC. The encoded protein is CASSPGHTFSYGYTF. The variable domain in full, completed from reference TRBV5-1 and TRBJ1-2, reads KAGVTQTPRYLIKTRGQQVTLSCSPISGHRSVSWYQQTPGQGLQFLFEYFSETQRNKGNFPGRFSGRQFSNSRSEMNVSTLELGDSALYLCASSPGHTFSYGYTFGSGTRLTVV.

V gene TRBV5-4 combines with J gene TRBJ2-7, with D maybe TRBD1 (6 bases). Germline CDR1 and CDR2: SGHNT and YYREEE (reference sequence). Trimming took 4 bases from V and 0 from J, leaving 11 bases between them. CDR3 length: 14 amino acids. CDR3 sequence reads: CASSHGDNSYEQYF. CDR3 DNA: TGTGCCAGCAGCCATGGGGACAACTCCTACGAGCAGTACTTC.